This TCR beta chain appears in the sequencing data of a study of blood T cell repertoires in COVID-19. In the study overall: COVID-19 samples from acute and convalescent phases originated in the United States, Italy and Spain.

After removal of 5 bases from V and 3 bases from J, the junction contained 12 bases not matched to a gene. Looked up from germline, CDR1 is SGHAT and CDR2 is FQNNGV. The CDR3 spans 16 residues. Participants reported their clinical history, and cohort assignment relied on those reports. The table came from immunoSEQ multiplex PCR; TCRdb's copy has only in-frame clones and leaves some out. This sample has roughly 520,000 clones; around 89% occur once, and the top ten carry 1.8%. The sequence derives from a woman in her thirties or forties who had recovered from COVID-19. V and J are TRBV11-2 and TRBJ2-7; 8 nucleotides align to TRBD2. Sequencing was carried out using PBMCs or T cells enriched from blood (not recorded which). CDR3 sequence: CASSPVAGGPDYEQYF. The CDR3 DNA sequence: TGTGCCAGCAGCCCAGTGGCGGGAGGCCCGGACTACGAGCAGTACTTC.